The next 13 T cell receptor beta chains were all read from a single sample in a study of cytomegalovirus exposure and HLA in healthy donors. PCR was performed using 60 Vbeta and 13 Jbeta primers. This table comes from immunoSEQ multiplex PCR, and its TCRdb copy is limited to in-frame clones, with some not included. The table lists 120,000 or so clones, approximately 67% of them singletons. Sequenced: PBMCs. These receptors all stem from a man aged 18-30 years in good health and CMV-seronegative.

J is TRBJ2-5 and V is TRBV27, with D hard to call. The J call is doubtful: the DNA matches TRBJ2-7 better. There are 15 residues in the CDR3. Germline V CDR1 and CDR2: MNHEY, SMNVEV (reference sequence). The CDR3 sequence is CASSLNPPTLYEQYF. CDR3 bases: TGTGCCAGCAGTTTGAATCCCCCTACCCTCTACGAGCAGTACTTC.

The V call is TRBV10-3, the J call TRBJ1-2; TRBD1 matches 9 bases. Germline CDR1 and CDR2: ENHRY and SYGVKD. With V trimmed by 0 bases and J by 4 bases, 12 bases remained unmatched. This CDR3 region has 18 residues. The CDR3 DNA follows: TGTGCCATCAGTGAGTCCCAGCCGGGGACAGGGTCCTCCTATGGCTACACCTTC. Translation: CAISESQPGTGSSYGYTF.

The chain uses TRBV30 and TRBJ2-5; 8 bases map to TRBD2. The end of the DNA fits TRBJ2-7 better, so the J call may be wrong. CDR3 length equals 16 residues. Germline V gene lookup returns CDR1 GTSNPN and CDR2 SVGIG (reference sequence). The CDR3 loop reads CAWSPRLAPSSYEQYF. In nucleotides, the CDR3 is TGTGCCTGGAGCCCTCGACTAGCGCCCAGCTCCTACGAGCAGTACTTC.

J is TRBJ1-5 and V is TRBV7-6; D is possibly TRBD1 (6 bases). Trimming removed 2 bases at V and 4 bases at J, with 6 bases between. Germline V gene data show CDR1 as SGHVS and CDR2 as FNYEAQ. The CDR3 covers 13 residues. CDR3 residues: CASSLQGNQPQHF. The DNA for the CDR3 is TGTGCCAGCAGCTTACAGGGGAATCAGCCCCAGCATTTT.

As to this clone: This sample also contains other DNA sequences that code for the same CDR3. The CDR3 is CAWSRGTEAFF. The CDR3 nucleotides read TGTGCCTGGAGTAGGGGGACTGAAGCTTTCTTT. The chain has TRBV30 and TRBJ1-1; D may be TRBD1 (6 bases). CDR1 is GTSNPN, CDR2 SVGIG, per germline (reference sequence). Trimming shortened V by 2 bases and J by 5 bases, and 6 bases separated the two germline ends. This CDR3 spans 11 amino acids.

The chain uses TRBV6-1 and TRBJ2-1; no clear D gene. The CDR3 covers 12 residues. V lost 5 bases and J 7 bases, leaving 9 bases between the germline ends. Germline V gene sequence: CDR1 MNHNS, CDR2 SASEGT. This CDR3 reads CASSPPLNEQFF. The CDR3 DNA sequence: TGTGCCAGCAGTCCCCCGTTAAATGAGCAGTTCTTC.

The DNA for the CDR3 is TGTGCCAGCTCAGCCCCCGGGGACATCAAAAACATTCAGTACTTC. Translation: CASSAPGDIKNIQYF. The chain is built from TRBV18 and TRBJ2-4; weak D call: TRBD1 (6 bases). Deletions cut 5 bases from V and 3 bases from J, with 14 bases between. Germline values: CDR1 KGHSH, CDR2 LQKENI. The CDR3 loop spans 15 amino acids. The full variable domain, completed using reference TRBV18 and TRBJ2-4, is NAGVMQNPRHLVRRRGQEARLRCSPMKGHSHVYWYRQLPEEGLKFMVYLQKENIIDESGMPKERFSAEFPKEGPSILRIQQVVRGDSAAYFCASSAPGDIKNIQYFGAGTRLSVL.

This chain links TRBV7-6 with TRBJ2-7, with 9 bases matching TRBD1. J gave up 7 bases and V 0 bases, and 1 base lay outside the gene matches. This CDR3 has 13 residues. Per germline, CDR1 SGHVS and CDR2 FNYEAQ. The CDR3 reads CASSLADRGEQYF. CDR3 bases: TGTGCCAGCAGCTTAGCAGACAGGGGGGAGCAGTACTTC.

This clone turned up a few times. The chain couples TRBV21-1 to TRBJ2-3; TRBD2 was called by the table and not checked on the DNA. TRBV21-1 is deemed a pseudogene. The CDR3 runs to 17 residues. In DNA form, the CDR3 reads TGTGCCAGCAGCAAAGCGCGGGGAGGACTAGACACAGATACGCAGTATTTT. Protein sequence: CASSKARGGLDTDTQYF.

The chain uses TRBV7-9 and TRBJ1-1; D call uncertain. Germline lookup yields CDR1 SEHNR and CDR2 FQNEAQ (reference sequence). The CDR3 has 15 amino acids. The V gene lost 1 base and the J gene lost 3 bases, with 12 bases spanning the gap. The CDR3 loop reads CASSLDPLQYTEAFF. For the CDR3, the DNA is TGTGCCAGCAGCTTAGATCCCCTTCAGTACACTGAAGCTTTCTTT.

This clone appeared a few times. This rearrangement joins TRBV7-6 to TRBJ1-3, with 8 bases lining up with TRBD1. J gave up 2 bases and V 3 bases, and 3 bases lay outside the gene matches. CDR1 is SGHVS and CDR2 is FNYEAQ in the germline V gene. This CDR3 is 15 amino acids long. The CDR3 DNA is TGTGCCAGCAGCTTCCGGACAGGGCCTGGAAACACCATATATTTT. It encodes CASSFRTGPGNTIYF.

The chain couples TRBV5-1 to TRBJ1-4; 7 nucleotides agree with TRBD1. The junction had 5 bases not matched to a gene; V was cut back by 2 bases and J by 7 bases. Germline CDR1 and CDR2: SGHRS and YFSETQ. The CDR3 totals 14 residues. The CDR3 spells CASSLQGSREKLFF. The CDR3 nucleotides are TGCGCCAGCAGCTTACAGGGGAGTCGTGAAAAACTGTTTTTT.

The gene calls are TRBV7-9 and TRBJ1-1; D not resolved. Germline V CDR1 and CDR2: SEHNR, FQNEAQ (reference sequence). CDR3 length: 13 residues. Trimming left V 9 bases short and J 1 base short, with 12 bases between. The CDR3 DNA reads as TGTGCCAGTTCTGGGCAGGCGAACACTGAAGCTTTCTTT. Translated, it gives CASSGQANTEAFF.